This T cell receptor beta chain was recovered during a study of cytomegalovirus exposure and HLA in healthy donors. Study-wide points: Despite most TCR sequences being rare, some public TCRs occurred in many donors. Further analysis, carried out later, found HLA-associated TCR beta chains more clonally expanded than equally common other chains.

This clone was counted a single time. What it binds is not known. The length of the CDR3 is 12 residues. With 4 bases removed from V and 7 bases from J, the gap between germline ends came to 12 bases. Germline CDR1 is SGHDT and CDR2 is YYEEEE. The PCR used 60 Vbeta and 13 Jbeta primers. Only in-frame clones appear in the TCRdb table, and some are missing; sequencing was by immunoSEQ multiplex PCR. Among about 130,000 clones listed, about 79% were seen once. The chain carries TRBV5-6 and TRBJ2-7, with a tentative D call TRBD1 (6 bases). The sequence derives from a woman aged 18-29 years in good health and CMV-seropositive. Specimen: PBMCs. CDR3 in amino acids: CASSRDMREQYF. As DNA, the CDR3 is TGTGCCAGCAGCAGGGACATGCGGGAGCAGTACTTC.